The following is a TCR beta chain sequence with its context. The data are from a study of shared T cell receptors in the human thymus. TCRdb's copy holds only in-frame clones and misses some; the assay was immunoSEQ multiplex PCR. Among some 720,000 clones listed, roughly 88% were seen once. The CDR3 length is 15 residues. CDR1 is MDHEN and CDR2 is SYDVKM in the germline V gene. The ends lost 6 bases at V and 2 bases at J; junction bases unmatched: 7. This sample also appeared in a second study, on human thymus T cells. That paper notes: Donors were healthy Finnish babies undergoing corrective operations for congenital heart defects. Resected material from corrective heart surgery provided the thymus tissue analysed. Across thymic and blood repertoires, the usage of V and J genes appeared to be biased.

This sequence was found in a boy under two years old with a congenital heart defect. Sequencing input: thymocytes. This chain connects TRBV28 to TRBJ2-7; 10 bases map to TRBD2. Written as DNA, the CDR3 is TGTGCCAGCAGGCCTCTAGCGGGAGTCCCCTACGAGCAGTACTTC. Translation gives CASRPLAGVPYEQYF.